This TCR beta chain was profiled in a study of graft-versus-host responses after intestinal transplantation. General study points: Patients who carried graft-donor T cell macrochimerism also had high graft-versus-host to host-versus-graft clonal ratios in their allografts.

V lost 3 bases to trimming and J lost 0 bases; unmatched junction nucleotides: 16. This CDR3 has 19 amino acids. Germline V CDR1 and CDR2: SGHTA, FQGNSA. Comments on this clone: The antigen is undetermined.

Assay: immunoSEQ multiplex PCR; the TCRdb copy retains only in-frame clones and omits some. In the table there are approximately 130,000 clones, around 90% of which are singletons. This receptor was taken from a human donor who received an intestinal transplant. The sample in question was unstimulated CD4+ T cells sorted from spleen or lymph node cells, obtained before intestinal transplant. The chain uses TRBV7-2 and TRBJ2-7, with 8 bases identical to TRBD2. The CDR3 is CASSLRRGARVVHSYEQYF. CDR3 bases: TGTGCCAGCAGCTTGCGGCGGGGGGCCCGGGTAGTGCACTCCTACGAGCAGTACTTC.